These 18 T cell receptor beta chains originate from one sample sequenced in a study of blood T cells in healthy people across ages. Next came a second PCR, run for roughly 6 to 11 cycles, which used a sample-barcoded 5' primer along with a J-beta primer mix. One entry per CDR3 protein results from TCRdb running MiXCR on the 5' RACE reads. This sample has 800,000 to 950,000 distinct CDR3 sequences; just under 30% occur once, and the top ten carry about 9.4%. These data also formed part of another study, on T cells of mothers and their children.

What was sequenced was blood. These receptors came from a woman aged 35 to 49 in good health.

This clonotype was observed a few times. The V and J genes are TRBV12-3 or TRBV12-4 and TRBJ2-5; D possibly corresponds to TRBD2 (5 bases). V lost 3 bases and J 2 bases, leaving 10 bases between the germline ends. There are 14 residues in the CDR3. CDR3 region: CASSFQVAQETQYF. CDR3 nucleotides: TGTGCCAGCAGTTTTCAGGTAGCGCAAGAGACCCAGTACTTC.

The chain is built from TRBV12-3 or TRBV12-4 and TRBJ2-3; 9 positions agree with TRBD1. This CDR3 spans 15 amino acids. Germline trimming cut 5 bases from V and 7 bases from J; bases unmatched to any gene: 10. The CDR3 region has the DNA TGTGCCAGCAGTCTGTCCCGGGACAGGGTAAATACGCAGTATTTT. As protein: CASSLSRDRVNTQYF.

This clonotype was seen ten or more times. The chain combines TRBV15 with TRBJ2-7; D gene uncertain. Trimming shortened V by 0 bases and J by 3 bases, and 3 bases separated the two germline ends. Per germline, CDR1 LNHNV and CDR2 YYDKDF (reference sequence). The CDR3 runs to 12 residues. The CDR3 sequence is CATSRDDYEQYF. In DNA, the CDR3 is TGTGCCACCAGCAGAGATGACTACGAGCAGTACTTC.

This chain links TRBV20-1 with TRBJ2-3, with 7 bases that match TRBD2. The CDR3 is 17 amino acids. Trimming removed 3 bases from V and 6 bases from J; junction bases left unmatched: 18. Germline V CDR1 and CDR2: DFQATT, SNEGSKA (reference sequence). The CDR3 protein is CSARDQRGDLLGDTQYF. The CDR3 DNA reads as TGCAGTGCTAGGGATCAGCGGGGCGACCTTTTAGGGGATACGCAGTATTTT.

This clonotype was counted ten times or more. The chain is built from TRBV3-1 and TRBJ2-5; D is undetermined. V was pared by 1 base and J by 3 bases, with 6 bases between. Looked up from germline, CDR1 is LGHDT and CDR2 is YNNKEL (reference sequence). The CDR3 is 13 amino acids. CDR3 protein: CASSQGTKETQYF. The CDR3, as DNA: TGTGCCAGCAGCCAAGGTACAAAAGAGACCCAGTACTTC.

J is TRBJ2-7 and V is TRBV20-1; 9 nucleotides match TRBD1. Germline lookup yields CDR1 DFQATT and CDR2 SNEGSKA (reference sequence). Trimming cost V 4 bases and J 3 bases; bases outside gene matches: 7. CDR3 length: 14 amino acids. The CDR3, as DNA: TGCAGTGCTACAACCGGGACAGGGTACTACGAGCAGTACTTC. Residues: CSATTGTGYYEQYF.

This clonotype has only a few counts. The gene calls are TRBV7-2 and TRBJ2-3; tentative D call: TRBD2 (5 bases). CDR3 length equals 13 residues. V dropped 1 base and J dropped 9 bases, with 11 bases sitting between them. The V gene's germline CDR1 is SGHTA and CDR2 FQGNSA. The CDR3 coding sequence is TGTGCCAGCAGCTTAGGGGTCACGGGGACGCAGTATTTT. Its protein is CASSLGVTGTQYF.

The rearrangement links TRBV14 to TRBJ2-1, with TRBD2 matching over 7 bases. Germline CDR1 and CDR2: SGHDN and FVKESK. V was clipped by 1 base and J by 14 bases; unmatched bases: 8. This CDR3 has 13 amino acids. In DNA form, the CDR3 reads TGTGCCAGCAGCCAAGTTTTCGCAGGGAGGGAGTTCTTC. Translating it yields CASSQVFAGREFF.

In regard to this clonotype: A read error is possible here, since a much larger clone lies one base away. CDR3 DNA: TGCAGCGTGGGGCCAAATTCCCGCAATGAGCAGTTCTTC. Protein product: CSVGPNSRNEQFF. The chain employs TRBV29-1 and TRBJ2-1, with D maybe TRBD1 (5 bases). This CDR3 has 13 amino acids. V lost 6 bases and J lost 6, with 15 bases in between. CDR1 SQVTM and CDR2 ANQGSEA come from the germline V gene.

This clonotype has more than one count but fewer than ten. Its ends do not fully match the called genes, so a read error is possible. V usage is TRBV10-3 and J usage is TRBJ1-3, with TRBD1 as a possible D gene (5 bases). CDR1 and CDR2 from the germline V gene are ENHRY and SYGVKD. The CDR3 totals 17 residues. The chain's CDR3 is CAISESVRTHSGNTIYF. The CDR3 DNA is TGTGCCATCAGCGAGTCCGTAAGGACACACTCTGGAAACACCATATATTTT.

The V call is TRBV19, the J call TRBJ1-5; 9 bases agree with TRBD1. The ends lost 4 bases at V and 2 bases at J; junction bases unmatched: 6. Germline V lookup: CDR1 LNHDA, CDR2 SQIVND (reference sequence). CDR3 size: 16 residues. The CDR3: CASSRIQGARNQPQHF. Written as DNA, the CDR3 is TGTGCCAGTAGTAGGATACAGGGGGCTCGCAATCAGCCCCAGCATTTT.

The sample holds many counts of this clonotype. The chain uses TRBV3-1 and TRBJ2-7; a possible D gene is TRBD1 (5 bases). Trimming pared 4 bases from V and 7 bases from J, leaving 14 bases between. The CDR3 has 13 residues. Germline V gene sequence: CDR1 LGHDT, CDR2 YNNKEL (reference sequence). CDR3 sequence: CASSPDTAGEQYF. The CDR3 coding sequence is TGTGCCAGCAGCCCGGACACAGCCGGGGAGCAGTACTTC.

This clonotype was counted only a few times. The chain's CDR3 is CASRPRLAGQETQYF. The CDR3 nucleotides are TGTGCCAGCAGGCCTCGACTAGCGGGACAAGAGACCCAGTACTTC. The chain uses TRBV12-3 or TRBV12-4 and TRBJ2-5; 11 bases map to TRBD2. J gave up 2 bases and V 6 bases, and 5 bases lay outside the gene matches. The CDR3 is 15 residues long.

This CDR3 reads CASSLSGPAFF. CDR3 sequence (DNA): TGTGCCAGCAGTTTATCTGGGCCGGCTTTCTTT. The gene calls are TRBV12-3 or TRBV12-4 and TRBJ1-1, with D uncertain. Trimming cost V 2 bases and J 11 bases, with 9 bases left between them. The CDR3 is 11 amino acids.

Turning to this clonotype: It may be a read error: a sequence one base away is much more abundant. This rearrangement joins TRBV7-9 to TRBJ2-5; TRBD1 aligns across 9 bases. Germline-derived CDR1 and CDR2 are SEHNR and FQNEAQ (reference sequence). The CDR3 runs 18 residues. Trimming took 2 bases from V and 13 from J; bases not matched to a gene: 23. The CDR3 here is CASSLYAGTGLRRTERYF. The CDR3 DNA sequence: TGTGCCAGCAGCTTATATGCGGGGACAGGGCTCCGGAGGACGGAGCGGTACTTC. The whole variable domain, filled in from reference TRBV7-9 and TRBJ2-5, reads DTGVSQNPRHKITKRGQNVTFRCDPISEHNRLYWYRQTLGQGPEFLTYFQNEAQLEKSRLLSDRFSAERPKGSFSTLEIQRTEQGDSAMYLCASSLYAGTGLRRTERYFGPGTRLLVL.

The CDR3 is CASSSQILAGEQFF. CDR3 coding DNA: TGTGCCAGCAGCTCCCAGATCTTAGCGGGGGAGCAGTTCTTC. This sequence joins TRBV7-8 and TRBJ2-1, with 8 positions matching TRBD2. Germline loops: CDR1 SGHVS, CDR2 FQNEAQ. Trimming at V came to 4 bases and at J to 10 bases, leaving 9 bases not matched to a gene. CDR3 length: 14 amino acids.

This clonotype appeared a few times. V and J are TRBV15 and TRBJ2-6, with D possibly TRBD2 on 5 matching bases. This CDR3 has 18 amino acids. Deletions cut 4 bases from V and 1 base from J, with 17 bases between. CDR1 LNHNV and CDR2 YYDKDF come from the germline V gene (reference sequence). CDR3 sequence reads: CATSTPGLSPSGANVLTF. The CDR3 bases are TGTGCCACCAGCACACCGGGGTTAAGTCCATCTGGGGCCAACGTCCTGACTTTC.

Note on this clonotype: This may stem from a read error, because a much larger clone lies one nucleotide away. CDR3 protein: CTSTLGFNEQFF. The CDR3 DNA reads TGTACCAGCACCCTGGGATTCAATGAGCAGTTCTTC. This chain connects TRBV6-1 to TRBJ2-1, with D unresolved. This CDR3 spans 12 amino acids. Germline V CDR1 and CDR2: MNHNS, SASEGT.